Shown below are 30 T cell receptor beta chains from a single sample sequenced in a study of T cells of healthy individuals. TCRdb reanalysed the 5' RACE reads using MiXCR and keeps one entry per CDR3 protein. The table has 55,000 to 65,000 distinct CDR3 sequences, around 15% seen once. These receptors came from a human donor in good health.

This clonotype was counted a few times. This chain joins TRBV6-2 or TRBV6-3 and TRBJ2-3; D ambiguous. The CDR3 has 12 residues. Germline lookup yields CDR1 MNHEY and CDR2 SVGEGT. Trimming left V 7 bases short and J 2 bases short, with 7 bases between. DNA of the CDR3: TGTGCCAGCACTGATCCCACAGATACGCAGTATTTT. It codes for CASTDPTDTQYF.

This clonotype was seen ten or more times. The rearrangement uses TRBV19 and TRBJ2-7, with TRBD1 matching 10 bases. CDR3 length equals 15 residues. From germline, CDR1 is LNHDA and CDR2 SQIVND (reference sequence). V was pared by 5 bases and J by 5 bases, with 9 bases of the junction left unmatched. DNA of the CDR3: TGTGCCAGTAGTGCGTCCCGGGACAGGGGCCACGAGCAGTACTTC. This codes for CASSASRDRGHEQYF.

This clonotype appeared a few times. The chain links TRBV20-1 to TRBJ2-3, with a tentative D call TRBD2 (5 bases). V dropped 0 bases and J dropped 7 bases, with 11 bases sitting between them. CDR1 is DFQATT and CDR2 is SNEGSKA in the germline V gene (reference sequence). This CDR3 is built from 13 residues. CDR3: CSARDPGSHTQYF. As DNA, the CDR3 is TGCAGTGCTAGAGATCCGGGGTCCCATACGCAGTATTTT.

Ten or more counts support this clonotype. V gene TRBV24-1 combines with J gene TRBJ2-3; D gene ambiguous. The CDR3 consists of 13 residues. V was trimmed by 9 bases and J by 2 bases, leaving 11 bases between them. The germline CDR1 and CDR2 sequences are KGHDR and SFDVKD. CDR3 sequence reads: CATAYISTDTQYF. For the CDR3, the DNA is TGTGCCACCGCTTATATCTCCACAGATACGCAGTATTTT.

This clonotype was seen more than once but under ten times. V gene TRBV6-5 combines with J gene TRBJ2-3; 7 bases map to TRBD1. The CDR3 has 17 amino acids. Germline V lookup: CDR1 MNHEY, CDR2 SVGAGI. With 6 bases clipped from V and 2 bases from J, the junction kept 14 bases outside the gene matches. In DNA form, the CDR3 reads TGTGCCAGCAGCCACGTACCCGGACAGGATCCCACAGATACGCAGTATTTT. Translating gives CASSHVPGQDPTDTQYF.

This clonotype was detected only a few times. The genes are TRBV10-3 and TRBJ2-1; TRBD1 might be the D (6 bases). The CDR3 runs to 16 residues. Deletions cut 2 bases from V and 0 bases from J, with 11 bases between. Germline V gene sequence: CDR1 ENHRY, CDR2 SYGVKD. CDR3 sequence (DNA): TGTGCCATCAGTGAGCCGACAGGAAGCTCCTACAATGAGCAGTTCTTC. Translated: CAISEPTGSSYNEQFF.

In this sample, this clonotype turned up many times. The chain uses TRBV20-1 and TRBJ2-7, with D possibly being TRBD2 (6 bases). V dropped 3 bases and J dropped 1 base, with 10 bases sitting between them. Germline V gene lookup returns CDR1 DFQATT and CDR2 SNEGSKA (reference sequence). This CDR3 spans 13 amino acids. CDR3 nucleotides: TGCAGTGCTAGCGGGAGTGAGTCCTACGAGCAGTACTTC. Its protein product is CSASGSESYEQYF.

This clonotype was recorded many times. The chain carries TRBV28 and TRBJ1-6, with D hard to call. V dropped 2 bases and J dropped 14 bases, with 7 bases sitting between them. The CDR3 loop spans 11 amino acids. Per the germline V gene, CDR1 is MDHEN and CDR2 is SYDVKM. The CDR3 is CASSLGFSLHF. Here the CDR3 DNA reads TGTGCCAGCAGTTTAGGGTTTTCCCTCCACTTT.

The chain employs TRBV28 and TRBJ1-3, with 8 bases aligning to TRBD1. The V segment lost 4 bases and the J segment 2 bases; nucleotides outside the gene matches: 4. CDR1 is MDHEN and CDR2 is SYDVKM in the germline V gene. The CDR3 is 15 amino acids. CDR3 in DNA: TGTGCCAGCAGTTCAACCAGGGGGCCTGGAAACACCATATATTTT. The encoded protein is CASSSTRGPGNTIYF.

This clonotype was detected ten times or more. The chain has TRBV7-9 and TRBJ2-1; 9 bases match TRBD2. CDR1 SEHNR and CDR2 FQNEAQ come from the germline V gene (reference sequence). The CDR3 length is 15 residues. V was pared by 6 bases and J by 4 bases, with 7 bases of the junction left unmatched. The chain's CDR3 is CASRERLAEYNEQFF. DNA for the CDR3: TGTGCCAGCAGAGAACGACTAGCGGAGTACAATGAGCAGTTCTTC.

The chain uses TRBV12-3 or TRBV12-4 and TRBJ2-1, with D maybe TRBD2 (5 bases). Trimming took 3 bases from V and 7 from J, leaving 7 bases between them. This CDR3 has 12 amino acids. The CDR3 sequence: CASSFSGNEQFF. The CDR3 nucleotides are TGTGCCAGCAGTTTCTCGGGGAATGAGCAGTTCTTC.

A remark on this clonotype: A much larger clone lies one base from this, so it may be a read error. The V call is TRBV25-1, the J call TRBJ2-1, with 8 bases aligning to TRBD1. CDR3 size: 15 residues. V trimming: 8 bases; J trimming: 5 bases; junction bases outside the gene matches: 11. Germline V gene lookup returns CDR1 MGHDK and CDR2 SYGVNS. The CDR3 is CASGGVQGVHNEQFF. The CDR3 coding sequence is TGTGCCAGCGGTGGAGTACAGGGGGTCCACAATGAGCAGTTCTTC.

The gene calls are TRBV7-2 and TRBJ2-5, with 7 bases lining up with TRBD1. Trimming at V came to 0 bases and at J to 3 bases, leaving 4 bases not matched to a gene. CDR1 and CDR2 (germline): SGHTA, FQGNSA. This CDR3 region has 15 residues. CDR3 sequence reads: CASSLAGTDKETQYF. CDR3 bases: TGTGCCAGCAGCTTAGCAGGGACAGACAAAGAGACCCAGTACTTC.

This clonotype came up a few times. The V call is TRBV4-2, the J call TRBJ2-3, with D maybe TRBD2 (6 bases). The CDR3 totals 13 residues. V was shortened by 1 base and J by 5 bases, with 7 bases between the two germline ends. CDR1 LGHNA and CDR2 YNFKEQ come from the germline V gene. The chain's CDR3 is CASSQGGVDTQYF. Written as DNA, the CDR3 is TGTGCCAGCAGCCAAGGGGGGGTAGATACGCAGTATTTT.

The chain links TRBV9 to TRBJ1-3; D not resolved. Trimming shortened V by 4 bases and J by 4 bases, and 12 bases separated the two germline ends. Germline V gives CDR1 SGDLS, CDR2 YYNGEE. This CDR3 has 14 residues. CDR3: CASSPLLSGNTIYF. The DNA for the CDR3 is TGTGCCAGCAGCCCACTTCTATCCGGAAACACCATATATTTT.

This clonotype was counted between two and nine times. J is TRBJ2-4 and V is TRBV6-1; D unresolved. From germline, CDR1 is MNHNS and CDR2 SASEGT. The CDR3 is 13 amino acids. The germline V and J ends were trimmed by 1 base and 10 bases, with 11 bases remaining between them. The CDR3 DNA is TGTGCCAGCAGTGAAGAAGTCGATCGTATTCAGTACTTC. Translated: CASSEEVDRIQYF.

This clonotype was detected only a few times. The chain has TRBV6-5 and TRBJ2-7; 9 bases fit TRBD2. CDR1 is MNHEY, CDR2 SVGAGI, per germline. V lost 0 bases, J lost 4 bases, and 4 bases stayed unmatched. The CDR3 is 15 amino acids. The CDR3 protein is CASSYSGLARYEQYF. DNA of the CDR3: TGTGCCAGCAGTTACTCGGGACTAGCCAGATACGAGCAGTACTTC.

The sample holds many counts of this clonotype. The chain uses TRBV5-5 and TRBJ2-4, with TRBD2 as a possible D gene (6 bases). Trimming removed 1 base at V and 1 base at J, with 15 bases between. The germline CDR1 and CDR2 sequences are SGHKS and YYEKEE (reference sequence). This CDR3 region has 17 residues. The CDR3 spells CASSLNSGRGAKNIQYF. CDR3 in DNA: TGTGCCAGCAGCTTGAATTCGGGTCGGGGGGCCAAAAACATTCAGTACTTC.

This clonotype was counted a few times. The rearrangement links TRBV9 to TRBJ2-1; 8 bases agree with TRBD2. Germline CDR1 is SGDLS and CDR2 is YYNGEE. CDR3 size: 15 residues. The ends lost 5 bases at V and 8 bases at J; junction bases unmatched: 12. CDR3 sequence (DNA): TGTGCCAGCAGGCCGGGACTAGGGGGGGGCGATGAGCAGTTCTTC. Translation: CASRPGLGGGDEQFF.

J is TRBJ2-1 and V is TRBV20-1, with D possibly matching TRBD1 (6 bases). V lost 0 bases and J 7 bases, leaving 13 bases between the germline ends. The length of the CDR3 is 14 residues. Germline CDR1 reads DFQATT; CDR2 reads SNEGSKA (reference sequence). CDR3 protein: CSARDRGSPNEQFF. CDR3 nucleotides: TGCAGTGCTAGAGACAGGGGTTCGCCGAATGAGCAGTTCTTC.

This clonotype was counted ten times or more. The gene calls are TRBV6-5 and TRBJ2-3; 10 nucleotides match TRBD2. Looked up from germline, CDR1 is MNHEY and CDR2 is SVGAGI. The CDR3 length is 17 residues. The junction had 8 bases not matched to a gene; V was cut back by 0 bases and J by 5 bases. The CDR3 coding sequence is TGTGCCAGCAGTTACTCGTTTAGCGGGGGGCCCGGAGATACGCAGTATTTT. Encoded protein: CASSYSFSGGPGDTQYF.

This clonotype was seen repeatedly, ten times or more. V usage is TRBV29-1 and J usage is TRBJ1-1, with D maybe TRBD1 (6 bases). Germline V lookup: CDR1 SQVTM, CDR2 ANQGSEA. The CDR3 is made up of 13 amino acids. The germline V and J ends were trimmed by 6 bases and 2 bases, with 13 bases remaining between them. In DNA, the CDR3 is TGCAGCGTCAACAGGGAGATTAACACTGAAGCTTTCTTT. Protein product: CSVNREINTEAFF.

This clonotype was detected many times. This chain uses TRBV4-1 with TRBJ2-7; 10 bases are shared with TRBD1. Trimming cost V 5 bases and J 4 bases; bases outside gene matches: 8. CDR1 is MGHRA and CDR2 is YSYEKL in the germline V gene. This CDR3 is 15 amino acids long. CDR3 in DNA: TGCGCCAGCAGCTTCCGGGACAGGGGTGGTTACGAGCAGTACTTC. Translated: CASSFRDRGGYEQYF.

This chain links TRBV5-6 with TRBJ1-2, with D unresolved. The CDR3 covers 11 residues. The V gene lost 8 bases and the J gene lost 8 bases, with 13 bases spanning the gap. Germline V gene data show CDR1 as SGHDT and CDR2 as YYEEEE. CDR3 in DNA: TGTGCCAGTAGTATAGCCTGGGGCTACACCTTC. As protein: CASSIAWGYTF.

This clonotype has at least ten counts. The gene calls are TRBV28 and TRBJ1-6; 9 bases match TRBD1. The CDR3 runs to 14 residues. Germline V gene data show CDR1 as MDHEN and CDR2 as SYDVKM. Trimming cost V 6 bases and J 10 bases; bases outside gene matches: 7. CDR3 sequence reads: CASSPGQGRSPLHF. For the CDR3, the DNA is TGTGCCAGCAGCCCCGGACAGGGGAGATCACCCCTCCACTTT.

This clonotype has just a few counts. The chain links TRBV6-1 to TRBJ1-2; the D gene is possibly TRBD1 (5 bases). The CDR3 has 16 amino acids. Germline V gives CDR1 MNHNS, CDR2 SASEGT. V was clipped by 5 bases and J by 4 bases, with 20 bases between them. Here the CDR3 reads CASSSNQDSPIYGYTF. CDR3 DNA sequence: TGTGCCAGCAGTTCTAATCAAGACAGTCCAATCTATGGCTACACCTTC.

This clonotype has a count of ten or more. The chain carries TRBV12-3 or TRBV12-4 and TRBJ1-2; D is unclear. CDR3 length: 14 residues. V gave up 0 bases and J gave up 5 bases, with 10 bases separating them. The DNA of the CDR3 is TGTGCCAGCAGTTTAGCAGGCTCGGAGTATGGCTACACCTTC. The encoded protein is CASSLAGSEYGYTF.

This clonotype has ten or more counts. This chain links TRBV11-2 with TRBJ2-7, with 8 bases identical to TRBD2. With V trimmed by 3 bases and J by 5 bases, 3 bases remained unmatched. CDR3 size: 13 residues. From germline, CDR1 is SGHAT and CDR2 FQNNGV. The CDR3 DNA reads as TGTGCCAGCAGCTTCGGGGGGGCAGACGAGCAGTACTTC. Residues: CASSFGGADEQYF. Using reference TRBV11-2 and TRBJ2-7 for the parts outside the CDR3, the full variable domain is EAGVAQSPRYKIIEKRQSVAFWCNPISGHATLYWYQQILGQGPKLLIQFQNNGVVDDSQLPKDRFSAERLKGVDSTLKIQPAKLEDSAVYLCASSFGGADEQYFGPGTRLTVT.

This clonotype turned up a few times. The V gene is TRBV6-4, the J gene TRBJ2-3; the D gene is possibly TRBD1 (6 bases). The CDR3 is 14 amino acids. V lost 3 bases, J lost 5 bases, and 12 bases lay in between. The germline gives CDR1 MRHNA, CDR2 SNTAGT. CDR3 protein: CASSEVGAGDTQYF. DNA for the CDR3: TGTGCCAGCAGTGAAGTGGGGGCTGGAGATACGCAGTATTTT.

The chain is built from TRBV4-1 and TRBJ1-4, with TRBD1 matching 8 bases. The CDR3 loop spans 14 amino acids. Trimming took 4 bases from V and 7 from J; bases not matched to a gene: 5. Germline values: CDR1 MGHRA, CDR2 YSYEKL. The CDR3 protein is CASSPDRVVEKLFF. The CDR3 DNA sequence: TGCGCCAGCAGCCCGGACAGGGTTGTTGAAAAACTGTTTTTT.